The rows below give T cell receptor beta chains drawn from one sample of a study of cytomegalovirus exposure and HLA in healthy donors. The data were produced by immunoSEQ multiplex PCR, yet TCRdb's version contains in-frame clones alone and is incomplete. The sample comprises about 98,000 clones, roughly three quarters of which are singletons, and roughly 9.6% rests with the top ten. The sample consisted of PBMCs. These receptor sequences come from a male donor in good health and CMV-seropositive. Both conserved end residues are part of each CDR3. A D gene is named only where the DNA matches it firmly. Part of the rows lack a size; the others show once, few, many or a class for expanded clones.

>NA|NA|TRBV7-2|TRBJ2-7
CASSIRPWGGYEQYF
TGTGCCAGCAGCATCCGGCCCTGGGGCGGCTACGAGCAGTACTTC
>NA|NA|TRBV5-5|TRBJ1-5
CASTWGAGISNQPQHF
TGTGCCAGCACCTGGGGCGCAGGGATTAGCAATCAGCCCCAGCATTTT
>NA|TRBD1|TRBV28|TRBJ1-4
CASSPPTGIAPNEKLFF
TGTGCCAGCAGTCCCCCGACAGGGATCGCGCCTAATGAAAAACTGTTTTTT
>NA|NA|TRBV6-6|TRBJ1-4
CASSLDGLNDGKLFF
TGTGCCAGCAGTTTGGACGGACTTAATGACGGAAAACTGTTTTTT
>NA|TRBD2|TRBV7-3|TRBJ2-1
CASSPRTSGSENEQFF
TGTGCCAGCAGCCCGAGGACTAGCGGGAGTGAAAATGAGCAGTTCTTC
>NA|NA|TRBV16|TRBJ2-7
CASSRAWQGVYEQYF
TGTGCCAGCAGCCGGGCCTGGCAAGGGGTTTACGAGCAGTACTTC
>few|TRBD1|TRBV18|TRBJ1-3
CASGGGQGDTIYF
TGTGCCAGCGGAGGGGGACAGGGCGACACCATATATTTT
>few|TRBD2|TRBV28|TRBJ2-5
CASSRAAGGPSETQYF
TGTGCCAGCAGCCGGGCCGCGGGAGGGCCGAGCGAGACCCAGTACTTC
>NA|NA|TRBV7-6|TRBJ2-3
CASSPRAQDTQYF
TGTGCCAGCAGCCCCCGAGCCCAAGATACGCAGTATTTT
>NA|NA|TRBV4-2|TRBJ2-1
CASSPLGVLASEQFF
TGTGCCAGCAGCCCCCTGGGAGTTCTAGCGAGCGAGCAGTTCTTC
>NA|NA|TRBV28|TRBJ2-7
CASSRGGGGSAEQYF
TGTGCCAGCTCGAGGGGGGGCGGCGGGAGTGCCGAGCAGTACTTC
>NA|NA|TRBV7-2|TRBJ1-1
CASSFSYGTEAFF
TGTGCCAGCAGCTTTTCGTACGGCACTGAAGCTTTCTTT
>NA|NA|TRBV28|TRBJ2-1
CASSSPDSYNEQFF
TGTGCCAGCAGTTCACCTGACAGTTACAATGAGCAGTTCTTC
>NA|NA|TRBV7-9|TRBJ1-1
CASSRTGRGAEAFF
TGTGCCAGCAGCCGTACAGGGCGAGGGGCCGAAGCTTTCTTT
>NA|TRBD2|TRBV6-5|TRBJ2-3
CASSRTSGSTDTQYF
TGTGCCAGCAGCAGGACTAGCGGTAGCACAGATACGCAGTATTTT
>NA|NA|TRBV20-1|TRBJ2-7
CSVLLYEQYF
TGCAGTGTACTGTTGTACGAGCAGTACTTC
>few|NA|TRBV7-2|TRBJ1-3
CASSFGGRGAGNTIYF
TGTGCCAGCAGCTTTGGTGGCCGGGGGGCTGGAAACACCATATATTTT
>few|NA|TRBV19|TRBJ2-7
CASSNIEGSEQYF
TGTGCCAGTAGTAACATAGAGGGCTCGGAGCAGTACTTC
>NA|NA|TRBV21-1|TRBJ2-1
CASGGPGNEQFF
TGTGCCAGCGGGGGCCCAGGGAATGAGCAGTTCTTC
>NA|NA|TRBV2|TRBJ2-5
CASSEGRGWGEQYF
TGTGCCAGCAGTGAGGGGCGGGGCTGGGGGGAGCAGTACTTC
>NA|TRBD1|TRBV28|TRBJ2-4
CASSLGDRGDIQYF
TGTGCCAGCAGTTTAGGGGACAGGGGTGACATTCAGTACTTC
>NA|TRBD2|TRBV5-1|TRBJ2-7
CASRSAWLADYEQYF
TGCGCCAGCAGAAGTGCATGGCTAGCGGACTACGAGCAGTACTTC
>NA|NA|TRBV5-3|TRBJ1-3
CARSLTQVGGREGNTIYF
TGTGCCAGAAGCTTAACCCAGGTAGGGGGGAGGGAGGGAAACACCATATATTTT
>NA|TRBD2|TRBV7-3|TRBJ2-3
CASSPSGSRADTQYF
TGTGCCAGCAGCCCAAGCGGGAGTAGGGCAGATACGCAGTATTTT
>NA|NA|TRBV15|TRBJ2-5
CATSGSDLRTQYF
TGTGCCACCAGCGGCAGCGACCTTCGGACCCAGTACTTC
>few|NA|TRBV7-9|TRBJ2-7
CASSPRPGSSYEQYF
TGTGCCAGCAGCCCACGGCCGGGATCCTCCTACGAGCAGTACTTC
>NA|NA|TRBV6-5|TRBJ1-3
CASSYSSPQVGNTIYF
TGTGCCAGCAGTTACTCGTCCCCCCAGGTCGGAAACACCATATATTTT
>NA|TRBD2|TRBV9|TRBJ2-7
CASGSGRADYEQYF
TGTGCCAGCGGTAGCGGGAGGGCCGACTACGAGCAGTACTTC
>NA|TRBD2|TRBV27|TRBJ2-7
CASSLWPPGVAGEREQYF
TGTGCCAGCAGTTTATGGCCCCCTGGGGTAGCGGGAGAACGGGAGCAGTACTTC
>once|TRBD1|TRBV27|TRBJ1-2
CASSPWDRVGYTF
TGTGCCAGCAGTCCCTGGGACAGGGTCGGCTACACCTTC
>NA|NA|TRBV11-2|TRBJ2-5
CASSRDFQETQYF
TGTGCCAGCAGTCGGGACTTCCAAGAGACCCAGTACTTC
>NA|NA|TRBV6-5|TRBJ1-6
CASSYSSSNSPLHF
TGTGCCAGCAGTTACTCCTCGTCTAATTCACCCCTCCACTTT
>NA|NA|TRBV7-2|TRBJ2-7
CASSFQAYEQYF
TGTGCCAGCAGTTTCCAGGCCTACGAGCAGTACTTC
>NA|TRBD1|TRBV19|TRBJ2-2
CATDRGDTGELFF
TGTGCCACTGACAGGGGGGACACCGGGGAGCTGTTTTTT
>NA|TRBD2|TRBV9|TRBJ2-1
CASSVRSGLINEQFF
TGTGCCAGCAGCGTTCGTAGCGGGTTAATAAATGAGCAGTTCTTC
>NA|NA|TRBV12-2|TRBJ2-1
CASRRSPPPNTSGRAYNEQFF
TGTGCAAGTCGCCGTTCTCCCCCACCTAATACTAGCGGGAGAGCCTACAATGAGCAGTTCTTC
>NA|TRBD2|TRBV12-5|TRBJ2-3
CAQVGLAGVRSTDTQYF
TGTGCTCAGGTTGGACTAGCGGGAGTACGGAGCACAGATACGCAGTATTTT
>NA|NA|TRBV19|TRBJ1-4
CASSLQGTEKLFF
TGTGCCAGTAGCTTACAGGGTACTGAAAAACTGTTTTTT
>NA|TRBD2|TRBV4-3|TRBJ2-3
CASSQGLASSDTQYF
TGCGCCAGCAGCCAAGGACTAGCGAGCTCAGATACGCAGTATTTT
>NA|TRBD2|TRBV9|TRBJ2-5
CASSEREGETQYF
TGTGCCAGCAGCGAGCGGGAGGGGGAGACCCAGTACTTC
>NA|TRBD1|TRBV14|TRBJ2-7
CASSQMLVGQGAAEQYF
TGTGCCAGCAGCCAAATGTTGGTGGGACAGGGAGCTGCCGAGCAGTACTTC
>once|NA|TRBV6-5|TRBJ1-1
CASSYSIGTMNTEAFF
TGTGCCAGCAGTTACTCGATCGGGACAATGAACACTGAAGCTTTCTTT
>once|TRBD2|TRBV7-3|TRBJ2-3
CASSGGLAGGTDTQYF
TGTGCCAGCAGCGGGGGACTAGCGGGAGGCACAGATACGCAGTATTTT
>NA|TRBD2|TRBV9|TRBJ2-7
CASSVAGTSGLYEQYF
TGTGCCAGCAGCGTAGCAGGGACTAGCGGGCTCTACGAGCAGTACTTC
>few|TRBD2|TRBV28|TRBJ2-3
CASTPWSGREADTQYF
TGTGCCAGCACCCCCTGGAGCGGGAGGGAGGCAGATACGCAGTATTTT
>NA|TRBD2|TRBV28|TRBJ2-7
CASSPPSGISYEQYF
TGTGCCAGCAGTCCCCCAAGCGGGATTTCGTACGAGCAGTACTTC
>NA|TRBD1|TRBV11-2|TRBJ2-7
CASSHPRDSHSYEQYF
TGTGCCAGCAGCCACCCCCGGGACAGCCATTCCTACGAGCAGTACTTC
>NA|NA|TRBV9|TRBJ2-2
CASSVWGLGELFF
TGTGCCAGCAGCGTATGGGGGCTGGGGGAGCTGTTTTTT
>NA|NA|TRBV18|TRBJ1-4
CASSLTAATNEKLFF
TGTGCCAGCTCATTGACAGCTGCAACTAATGAAAAACTGTTTTTT
>NA|NA|TRBV5-1|TRBJ2-3
CASSSAAGGSVDTQYF
TGCGCCAGCAGCTCCGCAGCAGGGGGGAGCGTAGATACGCAGTATTTT
>NA|TRBD2|TRBV7-9|TRBJ2-1
CASSWGGTDEQFF
TGTGCCAGCAGCTGGGGGGGGACCGACGAGCAGTTCTTC
>NA|TRBD2|TRBV29-1|TRBJ2-1
CSAGTSGHNEQFF
TGCAGCGCCGGGACTAGCGGCCACAATGAGCAGTTCTTC
>NA|TRBD2|TRBV5-1|TRBJ2-3
CASSLSGMGTDTQYF
TGCGCCAGCAGTCTTAGCGGGATGGGCACAGATACGCAGTATTTT